One and the same sample provided the 25 T cell receptor beta chains below, sequenced in a study of metastatic and nonmetastatic thyroid tumors. MiXCR was used by TCRdb to re-call the PCR reads. In the table there are roughly 19,000 clones, roughly 20% of which are singletons. Patients had received no treatment of any kind before thyroid surgery. Input material: tumor tissue. These receptors all come from a male donor with papillary thyroid cancer or a benign thyroid nodule (not recorded which). Some clones in this sample may be carry-over from other donors' samples.

The chain links TRBV5-1 to TRBJ2-7; 7 nucleotides agree with TRBD1. This CDR3 is 15 amino acids long. V lost 0 bases to trimming and J lost 3 bases; unmatched junction nucleotides: 6. CDR1 and CDR2 (germline): SGHRS, YFSETQ. In DNA form, the CDR3 reads TGCGCCAGCAGCTTGGCACAGGGGTTTGTCTACGAGCAGTACTTC. It yields the protein CASSLAQGFVYEQYF.

This clone was counted many times. The rearrangement links TRBV9 to TRBJ1-1; TRBD1 might be the D (5 bases). This CDR3 is built from 13 residues. Germline V gene data show CDR1 as SGDLS and CDR2 as YYNGEE. Trimming took 0 bases from V and 4 from J, leaving 7 bases between them. CDR3 nucleotides: TGTGCCAGCAGCGTAGGAGGGGCCACTGAAGCTTTCTTT. Its protein is CASSVGGATEAFF.

Many counts were recorded for this clone. The V and J genes are TRBV7-9 and TRBJ1-2, with TRBD1 matching 8 bases. Trimming cost V 3 bases and J 8 bases; bases outside gene matches: 8. Germline CDR1 SEHNR, CDR2 FQNEAQ (reference sequence). The length of the CDR3 is 14 residues. CDR3 in amino acids: CASSFESGGRGYTF. As DNA, the CDR3 is TGTGCCAGCAGCTTCGAGTCAGGGGGCAGGGGCTACACCTTC. The full variable domain, completed using reference TRBV7-9 and TRBJ1-2, is DTGVSQNPRHKITKRGQNVTFRCDPISEHNRLYWYRQTLGQGPEFLTYFQNEAQLEKSRLLSDRFSAERPKGSFSTLEIQRTEQGDSAMYLCASSFESGGRGYTFGSGTRLTVV.

Details on this clone: One end of the junction is discordant with germline, which a read error may explain. The chain uses TRBV15 and TRBJ1-2, with D maybe TRBD1 (5 bases). Germline CDR1 LNHNV, CDR2 YYDKDF (reference sequence). This CDR3 has 15 residues. The CDR3, as DNA: TGTGCCACCAGCAGCATCGGCTGGGGCCTTATTAGCTACTCCTTC. This gives the protein CATSSIGWGLISYSF. Full variable domain (outside the CDR3, taken from reference TRBV15 and TRBJ1-2): DAMVIQNPRYQVTQFGKPVTLSCSQTLNHNVMYWYQQKSSQAPKLLFHYYDKDFNNEADTPDNFQSRRPNTSFCFLDIRSPGLGDTAMYLCATSSIGWGLISYSFGSGTRLTVV.

This clone is labeled medium-sized. This rearrangement joins TRBV28 to TRBJ2-1, with 12 bases fitting TRBD2. J gave up 9 bases and V 6 bases, and 12 bases lay outside the gene matches. The germline V gene has CDR1 MDHEN and CDR2 SYDVKM. The CDR3 covers 16 residues. The CDR3 nucleotides read TGTGCCAGCAGAATGCCCGGGACTAGCGGGTATCGTGAGCAGTTCTTC. It yields the protein CASRMPGTSGYREQFF.

This clone appeared many times. The V and J genes are TRBV19 and TRBJ1-2, with D perhaps matching TRBD1 (6 bases). This CDR3 is 15 amino acids long. V lost 6 bases and J 3 bases, leaving 17 bases between the germline ends. CDR1 is LNHDA, CDR2 SQIVND, per germline (reference sequence). In DNA, the CDR3 is TGTGCCAGTAGACGCCGGGACATCGCTGACTATGGCTACACCTTC. Amino acid sequence: CASRRRDIADYGYTF.

In its sample, this clone is medium-sized. The gene calls are TRBV19 and TRBJ1-5, with D hard to call. The CDR3 extends over 13 amino acids. The V and J ends lost 1 base and 6 bases respectively, with 7 bases between them. Germline lookup yields CDR1 LNHDA and CDR2 SQIVND (reference sequence). CDR3 in DNA: TGTGCCAGTAGTATAGGGCGTAGTCAGCCCCAGCATTTT. Translating gives CASSIGRSQPQHF. Based on the CDR3 plus reference TRBV19 and TRBJ1-5, the full variable domain is DGGITQSPKYLFRKEGQNVTLSCEQNLNHDAMYWYRQDPGQGLRLIYYSQIVNDFQKGDIAEGYSVSREKKESFPLTVTSAQKNPTAFYLCASSIGRSQPQHFGDGTRLSIL.

The rearrangement joins TRBV28 to TRBJ1-2, with D perhaps TRBD1 (6 bases). This CDR3 has 14 residues. CDR1 MDHEN and CDR2 SYDVKM come from the germline V gene. V lost 1 base, J lost 2 bases, and 8 bases lay in between. CDR3 amino acids: CASSLLTGNYGYTF. CDR3 in DNA: TGTGCCAGCAGTTTATTGACAGGCAACTATGGCTACACCTTC.

Many counts were recorded for this clone. The rearrangement links TRBV14 to TRBJ2-1; weak D call: TRBD1 (5 bases). Germline V CDR1 and CDR2: SGHDN, FVKESK. There are 15 residues in the CDR3. V dropped 4 bases and J dropped 8 bases, with 18 bases sitting between them. The CDR3 sequence is CASSLLQGFAYEQFF. CDR3 in DNA: TGTGCCAGCAGCCTCCTCCAGGGATTTGCTTATGAGCAGTTCTTC.

In its sample, this clone was seen many times. A read error may account for a junction end that differs from germline. J is TRBJ1-6 and V is TRBV12-3 or TRBV12-4; the D is unclear. The length of the CDR3 is 14 residues. The CDR3 sequence is CASSESSYNSPPHF. CDR3 nucleotide sequence: TGTGCCAGCAGTGAGAGCTCCTATAATTCACCCCCCCACTTT.

This clone was found many times. V and J are TRBV2 and TRBJ1-5; no reliable D call. The CDR3 totals 14 residues. V was cut by 3 bases and J by 0 bases, with 6 bases left in between. Germline V gene data show CDR1 as SNHLY and CDR2 as FYNNEI. In DNA, the CDR3 is TGTGCCAGCAGTGACAGTTATAGCAATCAGCCCCAGCATTTT. Amino acids: CASSDSYSNQPQHF.

In this sample, this clone turned up many times. The chain employs TRBV19 and TRBJ2-1, with TRBD1 matching 10 bases. The J segment lost 2 bases and the V segment lost 5 bases, leaving 9 bases of the junction unmatched. Germline V gene lookup returns CDR1 LNHDA and CDR2 SQIVND (reference sequence). The CDR3 totals 17 residues. The CDR3 region is CASSGGLGTGAYNEQFF. CDR3 bases: TGTGCCAGTAGTGGAGGATTGGGGACAGGGGCCTACAATGAGCAGTTCTTC.

This clone was detected ten times or more. V gene TRBV11-2 combines with J gene TRBJ2-7; a possible D gene is TRBD2 (5 bases). Trimming took 8 bases from V and 3 from J, leaving 17 bases between them. Germline V gives CDR1 SGHAT, CDR2 FQNNGV. This CDR3 contains 14 residues. CDR3 sequence reads: CASGRGAQNYEQYF. CDR3 in DNA: TGTGCCAGCGGCCGGGGAGCACAGAACTACGAGCAGTACTTC.

The chain uses TRBV11-1 and TRBJ2-7; 7 bases are shared with TRBD1. V gave up 8 bases and J gave up 0 bases; unmatched junction bases: 10. Germline V gene data show CDR1 as SGHAT and CDR2 as FQDESV (reference sequence). This CDR3 spans 15 amino acids. CDR3 residues: CASSVDRTFSYEQYF. For the CDR3, the DNA is TGTGCCAGCTCAGTGGACAGGACCTTCTCCTACGAGCAGTACTTC.

The V and J genes are TRBV5-1 and TRBJ2-2, with TRBD1 as a possible D gene (5 bases). Trimming pared 0 bases from V and 4 bases from J, leaving 16 bases between. The CDR3 is made up of 17 amino acids. Germline V gene data show CDR1 as SGHRS and CDR2 as YFSETQ. CDR3 sequence reads: CASSLGRVTRGTGELFF. The CDR3, as DNA: TGCGCCAGCAGCTTGGGCAGGGTGACGCGAGGCACCGGGGAGCTGTTTTTT.

This clone is labeled medium-sized. Here the CDR3 reads CASRRGRDVIYEQYF. The CDR3 DNA follows: TGTGCCAGCAGGAGAGGCCGGGACGTGATCTACGAGCAGTACTTC. The gene calls are TRBV6-1 and TRBJ2-7; D may be TRBD1 or TRBD2 (5 bases each). Between the trimmed V and J ends, which lost 6 bases and 3 bases, there was a span of 18 bases. Germline CDR1 is MNHNS and CDR2 is SASEGT. The CDR3 consists of 15 residues.

Notes on this clone: The conserved final phenylalanine or tryptophan is absent from the CDR3, which likely points to a read error. The J gene is TRBJ2-1, the V gene TRBV7-2; the match to TRBD1 covers 7 bases. CDR1 SGHTA and CDR2 FQGNSA come from the germline V gene. The CDR3 consists of 13 residues. The CDR3 loop reads CASSLLQGNEQFL. CDR3 nucleotide sequence: TGTGCCAGCAGCTTATTACAGGGGAATGAACAGTTCCTC.

This clone was seen ten or more times. The chain uses TRBV4-1 and TRBJ2-5, with 11 bases aligning to TRBD1. Looked up from germline, CDR1 is MGHRA and CDR2 is YSYEKL. After removal of 1 base from V and 2 bases from J, the junction contained 6 bases not matched to a gene. The CDR3 extends over 17 amino acids. The CDR3 DNA follows: TGCGCCAGCAGCCAAGGACCGGGACAGGGGGTACAAGAGACCCAGTACTTC. Translation gives CASSQGPGQGVQETQYF.

V gene TRBV5-1 combines with J gene TRBJ2-1, with D uncertain. V was clipped by 0 bases and J by 2 bases, with 15 bases between them. This CDR3 is built from 17 residues. Per germline, CDR1 SGHRS and CDR2 YFSETQ. The CDR3 here is CASSLAPRVGTYNEQFF. The CDR3 nucleotides read TGCGCCAGCAGCTTGGCCCCACGGGTGGGGACCTACAATGAGCAGTTCTTC.

This clone occurred many times. The CDR3 region has the DNA TGCAGCGTTGAGGGACTAGCGGGAGACGAGCAGTTCTTC. This gives the protein CSVEGLAGDEQFF. The chain recombines TRBV29-1 with TRBJ2-1, with 14 positions matching TRBD2. Germline assignment: CDR1 SQVTM and CDR2 ANQGSEA. The CDR3 is 13 residues long. Trimming at V came to 3 bases and at J to 10 bases, leaving 2 bases not matched to a gene.

This clone was seen ten or more times. V usage is TRBV7-2 and J usage is TRBJ2-7; D might be TRBD1 (6 bases). The germline CDR1 and CDR2 sequences are SGHTA and FQGNSA. The CDR3 loop spans 14 amino acids. V lost 5 bases and J 4 bases, leaving 15 bases between the germline ends. CDR3 bases: TGTGCCAGCAGCCAGGCAGGGGTGAGTTACGAGCAGTACTTC. It specifies CASSQAGVSYEQYF. Using reference TRBV7-2 and TRBJ2-7 for the parts outside the CDR3, the full variable domain is GAGVSQSPSNKVTEKGKDVELRCDPISGHTALYWYRQSLGQGLEFLIYFQGNSAPDKSGLPSDRFSAERTGGSVSTLTIQRTQQEDSAVYLCASSQAGVSYEQYFGPGTRLTVT.

Comment on this clone: One end of the junction fails to match germline, which may point to a read error. This sequence joins TRBV4-3 and TRBJ2-1; the D gene is possibly TRBD2 (6 bases). Germline-derived CDR1 and CDR2 are LGHNA and YSLEER. This CDR3 is built from 17 residues. CDR3 coding DNA: TGCGCCAGCAGCCAAGGCGCCTCCGGGGGAGGTGGCAATGAGCACTTCTTC. Translation: CASSQGASGGGGNEHFF.

The chain recombines TRBV30 with TRBJ1-1, with D possibly being TRBD1 (6 bases). The germline V gene has CDR1 GTSNPN and CDR2 SVGIG (reference sequence). This CDR3 region has 14 residues. Deletions cut 2 bases from V and 4 bases from J, with 14 bases between. The chain's CDR3 is CAWSFGGASTEAFF. CDR3 in DNA: TGTGCCTGGAGTTTTGGGGGGGCGTCCACTGAAGCTTTCTTT.

The chain is built from TRBV20-1 and TRBJ1-2; weak D call: TRBD1 (5 bases). In germline, CDR1 is DFQATT, CDR2 SNEGSKA (reference sequence). This CDR3 is built from 13 residues. The V and J ends lost 6 bases and 7 bases respectively, with 18 bases between them. CDR3 amino acids: CSATLPGGFGYTF. The CDR3 DNA follows: TGCAGTGCCACTCTCCCTGGGGGGTTTGGCTACACCTTC.

The V gene is TRBV5-6, the J gene TRBJ2-3, with TRBD1 matching over 8 bases. Trimming removed 4 bases from V and 4 bases from J; junction bases left unmatched: 14. The CDR3 has 17 amino acids. Looked up from germline, CDR1 is SGHDT and CDR2 is YYEEEE. CDR3 DNA: TGTGCCAGCAGCCTGAGCGGTGGACAGGGACAGCCAGATACGCAGTATTTT. Translating it yields CASSLSGGQGQPDTQYF.